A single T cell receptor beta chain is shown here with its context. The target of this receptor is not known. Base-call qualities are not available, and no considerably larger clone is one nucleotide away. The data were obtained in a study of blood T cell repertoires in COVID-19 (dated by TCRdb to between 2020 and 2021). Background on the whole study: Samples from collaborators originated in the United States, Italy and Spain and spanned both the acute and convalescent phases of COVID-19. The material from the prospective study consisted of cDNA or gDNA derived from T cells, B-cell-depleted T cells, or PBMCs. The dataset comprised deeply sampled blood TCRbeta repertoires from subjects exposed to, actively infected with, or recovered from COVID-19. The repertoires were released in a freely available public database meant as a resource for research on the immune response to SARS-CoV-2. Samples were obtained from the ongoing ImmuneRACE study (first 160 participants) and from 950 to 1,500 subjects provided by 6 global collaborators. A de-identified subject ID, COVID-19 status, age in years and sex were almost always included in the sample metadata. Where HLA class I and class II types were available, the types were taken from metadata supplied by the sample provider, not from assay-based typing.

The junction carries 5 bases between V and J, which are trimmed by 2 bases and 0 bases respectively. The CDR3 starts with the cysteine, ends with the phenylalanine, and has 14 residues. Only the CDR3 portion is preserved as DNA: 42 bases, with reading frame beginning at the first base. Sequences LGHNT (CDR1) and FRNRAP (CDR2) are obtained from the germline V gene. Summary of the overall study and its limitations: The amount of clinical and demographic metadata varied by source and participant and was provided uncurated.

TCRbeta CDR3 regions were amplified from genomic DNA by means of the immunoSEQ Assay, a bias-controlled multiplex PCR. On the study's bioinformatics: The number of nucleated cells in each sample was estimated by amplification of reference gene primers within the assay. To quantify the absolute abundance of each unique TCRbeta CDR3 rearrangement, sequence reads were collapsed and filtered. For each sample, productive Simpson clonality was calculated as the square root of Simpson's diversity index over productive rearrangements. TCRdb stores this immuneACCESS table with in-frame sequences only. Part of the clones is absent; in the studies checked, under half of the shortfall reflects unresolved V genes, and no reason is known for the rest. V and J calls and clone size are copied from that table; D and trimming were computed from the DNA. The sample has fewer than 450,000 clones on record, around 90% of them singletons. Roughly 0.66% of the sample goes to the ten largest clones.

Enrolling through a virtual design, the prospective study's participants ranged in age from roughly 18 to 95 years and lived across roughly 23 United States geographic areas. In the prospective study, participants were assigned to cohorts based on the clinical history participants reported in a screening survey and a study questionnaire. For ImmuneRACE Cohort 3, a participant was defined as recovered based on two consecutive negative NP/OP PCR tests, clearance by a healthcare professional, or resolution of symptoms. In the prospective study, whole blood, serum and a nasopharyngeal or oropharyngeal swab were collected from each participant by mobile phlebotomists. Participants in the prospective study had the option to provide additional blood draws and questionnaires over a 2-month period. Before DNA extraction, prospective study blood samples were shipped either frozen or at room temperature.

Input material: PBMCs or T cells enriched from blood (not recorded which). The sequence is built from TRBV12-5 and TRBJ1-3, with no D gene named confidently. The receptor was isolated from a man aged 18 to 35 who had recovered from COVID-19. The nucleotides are TGTGCTAGTGGTTTGTTTAACTCTGGAAACACCATATATTTT. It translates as CASGLFNSGNTIYF. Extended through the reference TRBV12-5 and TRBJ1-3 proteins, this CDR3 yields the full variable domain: DARVTQTPRHKVTEMGQEVTMRCQPILGHNTVFWYRQTMMQGLELLAYFRNRAPLDDSGMPKDRFSAEMPDATLATLKIQPSEPRDSAVYFCASGLFNSGNTIYFGEGSWLTVV.